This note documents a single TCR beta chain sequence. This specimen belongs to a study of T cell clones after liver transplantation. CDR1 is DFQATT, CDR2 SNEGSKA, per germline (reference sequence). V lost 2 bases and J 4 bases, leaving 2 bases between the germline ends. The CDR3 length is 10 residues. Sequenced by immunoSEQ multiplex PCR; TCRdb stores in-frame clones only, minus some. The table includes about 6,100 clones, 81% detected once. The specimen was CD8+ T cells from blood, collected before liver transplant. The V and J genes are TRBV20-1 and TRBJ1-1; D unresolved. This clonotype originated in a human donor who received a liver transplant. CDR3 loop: CSARITEAFF. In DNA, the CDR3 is TGCAGTGCTAGAATCACTGAAGCTTTCTTT.